This T cell receptor beta chain was captured by sequencing in a study of cytomegalovirus exposure and HLA in healthy donors. Data came from immunoSEQ multiplex PCR; TCRdb stores just in-frame clones and leaves some out. The sample includes some 180,000 clones, more than 75% of them seen just once. The donors were members of the validation cohort comprising over a hundred subjects, separate from the roughly 730-subject first cohort. Study observations and caveats: More than 150 TCR beta chains were listed as cytomegalovirus-associated.

Remarks on this clone: Antigen unknown.

Sequencing input: PBMCs. The sequence was collected from a man aged 30 to 39 in good health and CMV-seropositive.

The CDR3 protein is CASSQAVGGGTDTQYF. The CDR3 DNA reads TGCGCCAGCAGCCAAGCGGTTGGGGGTGGCACAGATACGCAGTATTTT. The chain couples TRBV4-1 to TRBJ2-3; D possibly uses TRBD1 or TRBD2 (5 bases each). This CDR3 region has 16 residues. The V and J ends lost 1 base and 1 base respectively, with 12 bases between them. Per germline, CDR1 MGHRA and CDR2 YSYEKL.